Each of the 27 T cell receptor beta chains below was sequenced from the same sample in a study of T cell responses to AZD1222 COVID-19 vaccine. Data came from immunoSEQ multiplex PCR; TCRdb stores just in-frame clones and leaves some out. Of tens of thousands of clones in the sample, approximately 85% were seen once. The sample here was peripheral blood, taken 28 days after the second AZD1222 dose. Source of these receptors: an adult who received the AZD1222 COVID-19 vaccine.

The chain links TRBV5-1 to TRBJ2-7; 12 bases map to TRBD2. The CDR3 is 15 amino acids. CDR1 and CDR2 (germline): SGHRS, YFSETQ. The V segment lost 5 bases and the J segment 4 bases; nucleotides outside the gene matches: 7. CDR3 residues: CASRPLAGGMYEQYF. CDR3 DNA sequence: TGCGCCAGCAGACCCCTAGCGGGAGGGATGTACGAGCAGTACTTC.

The chain recombines TRBV5-1 with TRBJ1-1; possibly TRBD1 for D (5 bases). There are 15 residues in the CDR3. Trimming removed 2 bases at V and 5 bases at J, with 16 bases between. Germline loops: CDR1 SGHRS, CDR2 YFSETQ. The CDR3 DNA is TGCGCCAGCAGCTTATGGGGGACTTTCGGGACTGAAGCTTTCTTT. It is translated as CASSLWGTFGTEAFF.

The chain has TRBV9 and TRBJ2-3; 7 bases are a match to TRBD1. This CDR3 region has 16 residues. Trimming at V came to 4 bases and at J to 3 bases, leaving 11 bases not matched to a gene. In germline, CDR1 is SGDLS, CDR2 YYNGEE. The DNA of the CDR3 is TGTGCCAGCAGCATTCGACAGGGAATGATAACAGATACGCAGTATTTT. Protein product: CASSIRQGMITDTQYF.

CDR3 loop: CASSLGLAGGSPQETQYF. As DNA, the CDR3 is TGTGCCAGCAGCCTCGGACTAGCGGGAGGCTCCCCCCAAGAGACCCAGTACTTC. This sequence joins TRBV3-1 (or the pseudogene TRBV3-2) and TRBJ2-5, with 14 nucleotides matching TRBD2. V dropped 4 bases and J dropped 1; count of bases not matched to a gene: 8. The CDR3 runs to 18 residues. Germline values: CDR1 LGHDT, CDR2 YNNKEL (reference sequence).

This clone came up a few times. The gene calls are TRBV15 and TRBJ2-1; 7 nucleotides match TRBD1. The CDR3 length is 16 residues. Germline CDR1 reads LNHNV; CDR2 reads YYDKDF (reference sequence). Trimming took 1 base from V and 7 from J; bases not matched to a gene: 10. The chain's CDR3 is CATSRVKNAGGNEQFF. The CDR3 nucleotides are TGTGCCACCAGCAGAGTCAAAAACGCAGGGGGAAATGAGCAGTTCTTC. Complete variable domain (other parts from reference TRBV15 and TRBJ2-1): DAMVIQNPRYQVTQFGKPVTLSCSQTLNHNVMYWYQQKSSQAPKLLFHYYDKDFNNEADTPDNFQSRRPNTSFCFLDIRSPGLGDTAMYLCATSRVKNAGGNEQFFGPGTRLTVL.

The chain combines TRBV5-1 with TRBJ1-4; the D is unclear. Germline CDR1 SGHRS, CDR2 YFSETQ. Trimming pared 1 base from V and 5 bases from J, leaving 9 bases between. The CDR3 is 14 residues long. This CDR3 reads CASSLTVENEKLFF. The CDR3 coding sequence is TGCGCCAGCAGCTTGACAGTCGAAAATGAAAAACTGTTTTTT.

The chain joins TRBV12-3 or TRBV12-4 to TRBJ2-7, with a tentative D call TRBD2 (6 bases). This CDR3 has 13 residues. V lost 4 bases and J lost 6, with 13 bases in between. CDR3 loop: CASSWVAETEQYF. The DNA of the CDR3 is TGTGCCAGCAGTTGGGTAGCGGAAACCGAGCAGTACTTC.

The rearrangement links TRBV5-8 to TRBJ1-1; no clear D. The germline V and J ends were trimmed by 5 bases and 5 bases, with 19 bases remaining between them. The CDR3 loop spans 15 amino acids. CDR1 is SGHTS, CDR2 YDEGEE, per germline. CDR3 DNA: TGTGCCAGCAGTCCCATAATTAGGCTGAGAACTGAAGCTTTCTTT. Translation gives CASSPIIRLRTEAFF.

This sequence joins TRBV29-1 and TRBJ2-1; D is undetermined. V lost 4 bases and J lost 8, with 18 bases in between. The CDR3 consists of 14 residues. CDR1 is SQVTM and CDR2 is ANQGSEA in the germline V gene. CDR3 DNA sequence: TGCAGCGTTGGCGGAGATACCCTTTACGATGAGCAGTTCTTC. This sequence encodes CSVGGDTLYDEQFF.

V gene TRBV28 combines with J gene TRBJ2-7, with TRBD2 identical over 12 bases. CDR1 is MDHEN, CDR2 SYDVKM, per germline. The CDR3 length is 16 residues. V was pared by 4 bases and J by 2 bases, with 6 bases of the junction left unmatched. This chain's CDR3 is CASSSGLAGMTYEQYF. In nucleotides, the CDR3 is TGTGCCAGCAGTTCCGGACTAGCGGGAATGACCTACGAGCAGTACTTC.

The rearrangement uses TRBV7-8 and TRBJ1-2, with D maybe TRBD1 (6 bases). CDR1 and CDR2 (germline): SGHVS, FQNEAQ. Trimming left V 5 bases short and J 0 bases short, with 16 bases between. The CDR3 extends over 16 amino acids. The CDR3 spells CASSQGHTLANYGYTF. CDR3 nucleotide sequence: TGTGCCAGCAGCCAGGGACATACTCTAGCTAACTATGGCTACACCTTC.

V and J are TRBV6-1 and TRBJ2-1; 13 nucleotides agree with TRBD2. Per germline, CDR1 MNHNS and CDR2 SASEGT. The length of the CDR3 is 17 residues. The V and J ends lost 3 bases and 0 bases, in that order; junction bases with no gene match: 2. The CDR3 DNA sequence: TGTGCCAGCAGTGAGACTAGCGGGGGGAGCTCCTACAATGAGCAGTTCTTC. Protein: CASSETSGGSSYNEQFF.

The genes are TRBV6-4 and TRBJ2-1; 8 bases line up with TRBD2. The V segment lost 4 bases and the J segment 2 bases; nucleotides outside the gene matches: 4. The CDR3 has 15 amino acids. The germline CDR1 and CDR2 sequences are MRHNA and SNTAGT. The CDR3 is CASSGSGGPYNEQFF. For the CDR3, the DNA is TGTGCCAGCAGTGGGAGCGGGGGCCCCTACAATGAGCAGTTCTTC.

The V gene is TRBV12-3 or TRBV12-4, the J gene TRBJ1-2, with a weak D call TRBD1 (6 bases). V was trimmed by 6 bases and J by 8 bases, leaving 16 bases between them. The CDR3 is 13 residues long. Here the CDR3 reads CASSWRGSEGYTF. DNA for the CDR3: TGTGCCAGCAGCTGGAGGGGGTCGGAAGGCTACACCTTC.

This chain connects TRBV5-8 to TRBJ1-1; tentative D call: TRBD1 (5 bases). V lost 2 bases, J lost 0 bases, and 8 bases lay in between. The length of the CDR3 is 14 residues. From germline, CDR1 is SGHTS and CDR2 YDEGEE. CDR3 sequence (DNA): TGTGCCAGCAGCTTCGGGGGACTGAACACTGAAGCTTTCTTT. Residues: CASSFGGLNTEAFF.

This clone was found a few times. The chain uses TRBV5-1 and TRBJ2-1, with 7 bases matching TRBD1. Germline CDR1 SGHRS, CDR2 YFSETQ. The CDR3 runs to 15 residues. The junction had 5 bases not matched to a gene; V was cut back by 5 bases and J by 0 bases. The CDR3 is CASSSTGTSYNEQFF. The CDR3 DNA reads as TGCGCCAGCAGTTCGACAGGGACCTCCTACAATGAGCAGTTCTTC.

The J gene is TRBJ2-5, the V gene TRBV3-1 (or the pseudogene TRBV3-2); D uncertain. CDR1 and CDR2 (germline): LGHDT, YNNKEL (reference sequence). The CDR3 spans 16 residues. V lost 4 bases, J lost 3 bases, and 18 bases lay in between. The chain's CDR3 is CASSPRVGFREETQYF. In DNA form, the CDR3 reads TGTGCCAGCAGCCCCCGAGTAGGGTTTCGGGAAGAGACCCAGTACTTC.

The V gene is TRBV10-2, the J gene TRBJ1-2; 8 bases line up with TRBD1. The CDR3 contains 13 residues. CDR1 is WSHSY, CDR2 SAAADI, per germline. Unmatched junction bases numbered 8, after V lost 10 bases and J lost 4 bases. CDR3 amino acids: CAIATGVGYGYTF. The CDR3 nucleotides read TGCGCCATTGCGACAGGGGTGGGCTATGGCTACACCTTC.

The V gene is TRBV28, the J gene TRBJ1-5; 9 nucleotides align to TRBD1. V trimming: 3 bases; J trimming: 5 bases; junction bases outside the gene matches: 14. Germline CDR1 MDHEN, CDR2 SYDVKM. The CDR3 extends over 18 amino acids. Written as DNA, the CDR3 is TGTGCCAGCAGTTTCTCGGGACAGGGTAGGTGGAGAGATCAGCCCCAGCATTTT. It is translated as CASSFSGQGRWRDQPQHF. Looking up the rest from reference TRBV28 and TRBJ1-5 gives the full variable domain: DVKVTQSSRYLVKRTGEKVFLECVQDMDHENMFWYRQDPGLGLRLIYFSYDVKMKEKGDIPEGYSVSREKKERFSLILESASTNQTSMYLCASSFSGQGRWRDQPQHFGDGTRLSIL.

The chain has TRBV3-1 (or the pseudogene TRBV3-2) and TRBJ1-5; D is undetermined. V lost 0 bases to trimming and J lost 8 bases, with 11 bases between them. The CDR3 contains 14 residues. The germline V gene encodes CDR1 LGHDT and CDR2 YNNKEL (reference sequence). The CDR3 region is CASSQDAAFKPQHF. In nucleotides, the CDR3 is TGTGCCAGCAGCCAAGATGCAGCGTTCAAGCCCCAGCATTTT.

This chain connects TRBV6-5 to TRBJ1-5, with 9 bases aligning to TRBD1. Germline CDR1 is MNHEY and CDR2 is SVGAGI. V shed 5 bases and J 4 bases; nucleotides not matched to a gene: 3. The CDR3 spans 14 residues. For the CDR3, the DNA is TGTGCCAGCAGTACAGGGACAGGGAATCAGCCCCAGCATTTT. Amino acid sequence: CASSTGTGNQPQHF.

This chain joins TRBV4-2 and TRBJ1-1; 7 nucleotides align to TRBD1. The CDR3 length is 14 residues. Per the germline V gene, CDR1 is LGHNA and CDR2 is YNFKEQ. Trimming cost V 4 bases and J 2 bases; bases outside gene matches: 4. CDR3 sequence: CASSPRQGNTEAFF. The DNA for the CDR3 is TGTGCCAGCAGCCCGAGACAGGGAAACACTGAAGCTTTCTTT.

This clone occurred a few times. V is TRBV12-5 and J is TRBJ2-3; TRBD2 might be the D (6 bases). The CDR3 runs 15 residues. The V end lost 1 base, the J end lost 5 bases, and 13 bases lay between the germline ends. The germline CDR1 and CDR2 sequences are LGHNT and FRNRAP. CDR3 in DNA: TGTGCTAGTGGTTTGGGTAGACTAGATTTAGATACGCAGTATTTT. It encodes CASGLGRLDLDTQYF.

A note on this clone: This is likely a read error, given that the CDR3 carries no conserved phenylalanine or tryptophan at its end. The limits of the CDR3 on the DNA are not certain, so only TCRdb's listed CDR3 is given. The chain combines TRBV15 with TRBJ2-7; TRBD2 is the table's D call and was not checked against the DNA. CDR1 LNHNV and CDR2 YYDKDF come from the germline V gene (reference sequence). From its first to its last residue, the CDR3 has 12 amino acids. CDR3 region: CATSSPLAGGPI.

The chain carries TRBV21-1 and TRBJ1-6; no check of the table's D call, TRBD1, against the DNA was made. TRBV21-1 is marked as a pseudogene. This CDR3 spans 18 amino acids. The CDR3 reads CASSQNGHVSSYNSPLHF. In nucleotides, the CDR3 is TGTGCCAGCAGCCAGAACGGACACGTGAGCTCCTATAATTCACCCCTCCACTTT.

The V gene is TRBV24-1, the J gene TRBJ2-7; 9 positions agree with TRBD1. With V trimmed by 2 bases and J by 4 bases, 5 bases remained unmatched. The CDR3 loop spans 15 amino acids. CDR1 KGHDR and CDR2 SFDVKD come from the germline V gene. In DNA, the CDR3 is TGTGCCACCAGTGATTGTGGACAGGGGTGGTACGAGCAGTACTTC. Translation gives CATSDCGQGWYEQYF.

The gene calls are TRBV5-1 and TRBJ2-1; 8 bases fit TRBD2. The length of the CDR3 is 16 residues. Germline-derived CDR1 and CDR2 are SGHRS and YFSETQ. After removal of 4 bases from V and 4 bases from J, the junction contained 10 bases not matched to a gene. The CDR3 nucleotides read TGCGCCAGCAGCCCCGGTTTCGGGGGGGATTACAATGAGCAGTTCTTC. Translating gives CASSPGFGGDYNEQFF.